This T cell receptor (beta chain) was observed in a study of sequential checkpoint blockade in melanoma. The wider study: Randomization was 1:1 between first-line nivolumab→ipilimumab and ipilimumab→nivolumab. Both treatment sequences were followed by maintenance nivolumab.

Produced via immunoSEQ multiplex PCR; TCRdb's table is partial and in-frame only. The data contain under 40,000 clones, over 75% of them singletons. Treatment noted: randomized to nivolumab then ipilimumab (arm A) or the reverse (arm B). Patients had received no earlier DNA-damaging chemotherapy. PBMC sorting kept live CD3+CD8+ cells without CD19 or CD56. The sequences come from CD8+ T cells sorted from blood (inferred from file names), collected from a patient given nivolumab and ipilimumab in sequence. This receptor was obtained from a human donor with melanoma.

CDR3 sequence reads: CASSEDKNNEKLFF. The CDR3 DNA reads TGTGCCAGCAGTGAGGACAAGAATAATGAAAAACTGTTTTTT. The chain links TRBV25-1 to TRBJ1-4, with D possibly being TRBD1 (5 bases). V lost 3 bases and J 4 bases, leaving 9 bases between the germline ends. The CDR3 is 14 amino acids. Germline lookup yields CDR1 MGHDK and CDR2 SYGVNS.